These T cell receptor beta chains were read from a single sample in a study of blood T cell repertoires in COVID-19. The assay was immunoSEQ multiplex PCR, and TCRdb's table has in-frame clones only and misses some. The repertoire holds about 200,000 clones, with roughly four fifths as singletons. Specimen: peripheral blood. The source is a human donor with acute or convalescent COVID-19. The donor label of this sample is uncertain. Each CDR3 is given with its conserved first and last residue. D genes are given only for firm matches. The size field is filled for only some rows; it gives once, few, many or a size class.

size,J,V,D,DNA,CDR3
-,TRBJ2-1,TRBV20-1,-,TGCAGTGCTAGCGGGGGTGAGCAGTTCTTC,CSASGGEQFF
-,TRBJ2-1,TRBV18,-,TGTGCCAGCTCACCACTCCAGGGCGGCAATGAGCAGTTCTTC,CASSPLQGGNEQFF
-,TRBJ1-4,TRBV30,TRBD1,TGTGCCTGGATCGGAGGGGGCAGGAATGAAAAACTGTTTTTT,CAWIGGGRNEKLFF
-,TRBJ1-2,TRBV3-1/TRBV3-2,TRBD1,TGTGCCAGCAGCCCAGGGACAGGGGCTGATGGCTACACCTTC,CASSPGTGADGYTF
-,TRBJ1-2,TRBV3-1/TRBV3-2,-,TGTGCCCGCAGCCAAGGGGGGGGGCGGCTTGGGTATGGCTACACCTTC,CARSQGGGRLGYGYTF
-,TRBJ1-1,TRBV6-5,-,TGTGCCAGCAGTTATCGAGGGATCATGAACACTGAAGCTTTCTTT,CASSYRGIMNTEAFF
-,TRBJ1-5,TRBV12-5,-,TGTGCTAGTGGTTCGGAGGAGTATAGCAATCAGCCCCAGCATTTT,CASGSEEYSNQPQHF
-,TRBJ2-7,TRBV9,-,TGTGCCAGCAGCGTAAGCCCGGGAGACTCCTACGAGCAGTACTTC,CASSVSPGDSYEQYF
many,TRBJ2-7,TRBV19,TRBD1,TGTGCCAGTAAAGCCCAGACAGGGGCCCACGAGCAGTACTTC,CASKAQTGAHEQYF
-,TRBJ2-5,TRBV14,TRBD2,TGTGCCAGCAGCCAAGATGCAGCGACTAGCAGTGAGACCCAGTACTTC,CASSQDAATSSETQYF
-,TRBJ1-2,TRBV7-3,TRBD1,TGTGCCAGCAGCTCAACAGGGGGCTATGGCTACACCTTC,CASSSTGGYGYTF
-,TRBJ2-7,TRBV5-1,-,TGCGCCAGCAGCTTGTCCCAGGGCCTTCTCTACGAGCAGTACTTC,CASSLSQGLLYEQYF
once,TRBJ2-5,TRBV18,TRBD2,TGTGCCAGCTCCCTCGGACTAGCGGGAGAGACCCAGTACTTC,CASSLGLAGETQYF
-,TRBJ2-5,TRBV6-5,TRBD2,TGTGCCAGCCTGTCACTAGCGGGAACTAGGGAGACCCAGTACTTC,CASLSLAGTRETQYF
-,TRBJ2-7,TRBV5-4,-,TGTGCCAGCAGCTTCACCAGAGGGGGTAGCCCGGTAGGGAACGAGCAGTACTTC,CASSFTRGGSPVGNEQYF
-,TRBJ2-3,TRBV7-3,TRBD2,TGTGCCAGCAGCTTAAACGCAGCGGGACTCACAGATACGCAGTATTTT,CASSLNAAGLTDTQYF
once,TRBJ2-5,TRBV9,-,TGTGCCAGCAGCGCCACCGGGACAACCCAAGAGACCCAGTACTTC,CASSATGTTQETQYF
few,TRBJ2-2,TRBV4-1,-,TGCGCCAGCAGCCAGTCCCTCGGGGAGCTGTTTTTT,CASSQSLGELFF
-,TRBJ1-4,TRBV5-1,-,TGCGCCAGCACGGACAGCACAACTAATGAAAAACTGTTTTTT,CASTDSTTNEKLFF
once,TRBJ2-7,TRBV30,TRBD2,TGTGCCTGGAGTGTAAAAGCGGGAGGGGGGTCGGAGCAGTACTTC,CAWSVKAGGGSEQYF
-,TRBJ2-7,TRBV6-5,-,TGTGCCAGCATTCCCAACCCCACCTACCCTTACGAGCAGTACTTC,CASIPNPTYPYEQYF
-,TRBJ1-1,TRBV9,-,TGTGCCAGCAGCGTAGCGGGAGGCCCGGCGGCCAAAGCTTTCTTT,CASSVAGGPAAKAFF
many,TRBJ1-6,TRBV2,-,TGTGCCAGCAGTGACGAGGGGGTGGGTAATAATTCACCCCTCCACTTT,CASSDEGVGNNSPLHF
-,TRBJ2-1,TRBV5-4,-,TGTGCCAGCAGCTTCCAGGGAAGCTCCTACAATGAGCAGTTCTTC,CASSFQGSSYNEQFF
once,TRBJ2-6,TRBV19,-,TGTGCCAGTATTGCAGTCTCTGGGGCCAACGTCCTGACTTTC,CASIAVSGANVLTF